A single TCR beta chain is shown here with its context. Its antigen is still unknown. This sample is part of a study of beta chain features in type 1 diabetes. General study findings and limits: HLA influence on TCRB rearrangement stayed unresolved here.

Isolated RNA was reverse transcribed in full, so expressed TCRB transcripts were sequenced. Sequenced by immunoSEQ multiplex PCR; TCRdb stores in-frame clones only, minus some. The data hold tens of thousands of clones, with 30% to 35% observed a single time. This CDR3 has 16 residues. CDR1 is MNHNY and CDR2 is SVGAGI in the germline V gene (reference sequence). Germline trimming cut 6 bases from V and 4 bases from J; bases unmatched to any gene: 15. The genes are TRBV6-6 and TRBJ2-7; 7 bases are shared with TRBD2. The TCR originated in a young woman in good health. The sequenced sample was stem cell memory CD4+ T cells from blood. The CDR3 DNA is TGTGCCAGCAGCCTTTTTGGGGGAGGGCATACGTACGAGCAGTACTTC. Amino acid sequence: CASSLFGGGHTYEQYF.